The sequence of this T cell receptor beta chain was determined in a study of blood T cells in healthy people across ages. Study as a whole: Per two T cells, template switching captured roughly one barcoded beta molecule.

Broader study findings: The study lacked donor CMV status, which possibly confounded expanded clonotype changes. A roughly linear fall in TCR beta diversity per million T cells was seen with increasing age.

Using a J-beta primer mix together with a sample-barcoded 5' primer, a second PCR was run for about 6 to 11 cycles. At least 2.5 million CDR3-containing paired-end reads were obtained per sample. TCRdb processed the 5' RACE reads anew with MiXCR; each CDR3 protein has one entry. Here the sample spans around 1,500,000 distinct CDR3 sequences, 28% being singletons. This clonotype was counted ten times or more. What it recognizes is unknown. The CDR3 is 15 amino acids. Germline-derived CDR1 and CDR2 are LGHNA and YSLEER. Trimming pared 0 bases from V and 5 bases from J, leaving 14 bases between. The rearrangement joins TRBV4-3 to TRBJ2-7; perhaps TRBD1 as D (5 bases). What was sequenced was blood. The sequence derives from a woman in her twenties or thirties in good health. The CDR3 nucleotides are TGCGCCAGCAGCCAAGATCTGCAGGGTTTCAACGAGCAGTACTTC. Translating it yields CASSQDLQGFNEQYF.